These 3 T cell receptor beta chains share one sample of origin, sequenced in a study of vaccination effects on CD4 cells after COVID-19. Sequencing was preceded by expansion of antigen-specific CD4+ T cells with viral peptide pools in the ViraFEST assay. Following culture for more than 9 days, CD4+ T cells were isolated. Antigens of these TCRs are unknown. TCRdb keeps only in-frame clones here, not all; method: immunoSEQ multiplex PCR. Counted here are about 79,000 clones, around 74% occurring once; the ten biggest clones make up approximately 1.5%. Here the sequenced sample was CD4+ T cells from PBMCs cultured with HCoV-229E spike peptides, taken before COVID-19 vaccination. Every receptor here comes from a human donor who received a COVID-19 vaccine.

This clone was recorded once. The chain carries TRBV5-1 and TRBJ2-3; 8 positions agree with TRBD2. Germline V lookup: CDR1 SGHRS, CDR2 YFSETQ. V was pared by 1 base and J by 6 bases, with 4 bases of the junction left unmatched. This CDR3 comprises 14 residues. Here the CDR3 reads CASSLIAGGDTQYF. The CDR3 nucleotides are TGCGCCAGCAGCTTGATCGCGGGGGGTGATACGCAGTATTTT.

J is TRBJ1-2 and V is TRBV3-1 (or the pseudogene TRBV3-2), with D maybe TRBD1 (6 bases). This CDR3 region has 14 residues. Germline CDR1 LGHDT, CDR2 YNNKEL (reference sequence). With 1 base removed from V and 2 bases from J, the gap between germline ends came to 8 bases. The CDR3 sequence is CASSQVTGNYGYTF. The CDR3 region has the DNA TGTGCCAGCAGCCAAGTTACAGGGAACTATGGCTACACCTTC.

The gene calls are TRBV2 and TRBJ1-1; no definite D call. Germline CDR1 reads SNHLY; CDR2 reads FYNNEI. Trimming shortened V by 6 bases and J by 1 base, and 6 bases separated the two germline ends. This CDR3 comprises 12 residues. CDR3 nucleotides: TGTGCCAGCAGGCGATCGAACACTGAAGCTTTCTTT. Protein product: CASRRSNTEAFF. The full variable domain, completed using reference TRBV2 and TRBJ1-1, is EPEVTQTPSHQVTQMGQEVILRCVPISNHLYFYWYRQILGQKVEFLVSFYNNEISEKSEIFDDQFSVERPDGSNFTLKIRSTKLEDSAMYFCASRRSNTEAFFGQGTRLTVV.